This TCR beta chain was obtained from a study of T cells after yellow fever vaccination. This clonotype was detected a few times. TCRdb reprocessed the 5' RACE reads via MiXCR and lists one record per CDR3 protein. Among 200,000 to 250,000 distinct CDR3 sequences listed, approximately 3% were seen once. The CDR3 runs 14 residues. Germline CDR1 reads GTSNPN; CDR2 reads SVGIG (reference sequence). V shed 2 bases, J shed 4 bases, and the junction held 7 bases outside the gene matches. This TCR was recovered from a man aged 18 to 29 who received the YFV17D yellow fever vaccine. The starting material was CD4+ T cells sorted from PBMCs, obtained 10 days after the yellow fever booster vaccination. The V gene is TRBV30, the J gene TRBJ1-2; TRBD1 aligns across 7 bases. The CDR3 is CAWSLQGRFYGYTF. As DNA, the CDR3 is TGTGCCTGGAGTCTACAGGGGCGGTTCTATGGCTACACCTTC.